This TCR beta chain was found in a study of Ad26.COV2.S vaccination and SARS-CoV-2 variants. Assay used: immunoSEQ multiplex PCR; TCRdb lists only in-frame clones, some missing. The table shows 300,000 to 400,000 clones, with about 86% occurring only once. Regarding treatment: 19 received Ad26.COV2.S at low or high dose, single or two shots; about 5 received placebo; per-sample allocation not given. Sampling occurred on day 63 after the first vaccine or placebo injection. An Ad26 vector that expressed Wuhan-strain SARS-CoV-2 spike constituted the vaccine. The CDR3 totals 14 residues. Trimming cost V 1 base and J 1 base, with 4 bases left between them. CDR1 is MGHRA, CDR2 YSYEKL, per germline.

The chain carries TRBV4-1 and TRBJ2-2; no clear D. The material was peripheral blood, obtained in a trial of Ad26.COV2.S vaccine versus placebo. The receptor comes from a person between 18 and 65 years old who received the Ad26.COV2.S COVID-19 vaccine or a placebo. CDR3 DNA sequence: TGCGCCAGCAGCCAAGTGGGGAACACCGGGGAGCTGTTTTTT. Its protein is CASSQVGNTGELFF.